These T cell receptor beta chains were read from a single sample in a study of CD8+ T cells in alopecia areata. The repertoire was sequenced with immunoSEQ multiplex PCR; TCRdb's copy has only in-frame clones and lacks some. In the table there are more than 90,000 clones, around two fifths of which are singletons. Sequencing was done on a sample of CD4+ T cells sorted from blood. The receptor source for this set is a human donor with alopecia areata. The CDR3 runs from the conserved cysteine through the conserved F or W.

j_call | v_call | cdr3_aa
TRBJ1-1 | TRBV28 | CASSLAGNKNTEAFF
TRBJ1-4 | TRBV6-5 | CASSSRRVGQGPKLFF
TRBJ2-2 | TRBV29-1 | CSFAWDRVSGELFF
TRBJ2-2 | TRBV6-5 | CASTRVGTGELFF
TRBJ2-5 | TRBV5-4 | CASSPRLAGGWETQYF
TRBJ2-1 | TRBV29-1 | CSATGLASSEQFF
TRBJ1-1 | TRBV28 | CASIHGVDTEAFF
TRBJ2-1 | TRBV9 | CASSLTTGTPYNEQFF
TRBJ1-1 | TRBV5-1 | CASSWDGHRGTEAFF
TRBJ2-5 | TRBV14 | CASSQGLQETQYF
TRBJ1-2 | TRBV5-1 | CASSLAVAGGYTF
TRBJ2-1 | TRBV14 | CASSPLMTRSYNEQFF
TRBJ2-5 | TRBV7-2 | CASSQAGQRAKTQYF
TRBJ1-1 | TRBV25-1 | CASSAGYDTEAFF
TRBJ2-4 | TRBV28 | CASSYGLANRGNIQYF
TRBJ2-1 | TRBV28 | CASSSNPYNEQFF
TRBJ2-5 | TRBV7-2 | CASSFSGLQETQYF
TRBJ2-1 | TRBV23-1 | CASSSSGSYNEQFF
TRBJ2-5 | TRBV5-1 | CASSHQGLAGQETQYF
TRBJ2-1 | TRBV5-6 | CASSFPDLRNEQFF
TRBJ2-2 | TRBV29-1 | CSVDPNTGELFF
TRBJ2-3 | TRBV11-2 | CASSTYTDTQYF
TRBJ2-7 | TRBV29-1 | CSVDREREGRQEQYF
TRBJ1-1 | TRBV11-2 | CASSLWDRASEAFF
TRBJ2-1 | TRBV5-1 | CASREAYNEQFF
TRBJ2-5 | TRBV18 | CASSPPPRTDQETQYF
TRBJ2-2 | TRBV11-2 | CASSLTAPNTGELFF
TRBJ2-5 | TRBV29-1 | CSVGGQQETQYF
TRBJ2-5 | TRBV7-2 | CASSPQREKETQYF
TRBJ2-3 | TRBV18 | CASSPRQVSTDTQYF
TRBJ1-2 | TRBV29-1 | CSVTTGGGGYTF
TRBJ2-5 | TRBV27 | CASSPGTSGRETQYF
TRBJ1-2 | TRBV11-2 | CASSLVGTPNYGYTF
TRBJ2-7 | TRBV29-1 | CSAGGQANYEQYF
TRBJ1-4 | TRBV30 | CAWSPTATNEKLFF
TRBJ1-5 | TRBV19 | CASTPWGASRGVQPQHF
TRBJ2-7 | TRBV28 | CASSLSFGEQYF
TRBJ2-7 | TRBV29-1 | CSVEDGGLAGSYEQYF